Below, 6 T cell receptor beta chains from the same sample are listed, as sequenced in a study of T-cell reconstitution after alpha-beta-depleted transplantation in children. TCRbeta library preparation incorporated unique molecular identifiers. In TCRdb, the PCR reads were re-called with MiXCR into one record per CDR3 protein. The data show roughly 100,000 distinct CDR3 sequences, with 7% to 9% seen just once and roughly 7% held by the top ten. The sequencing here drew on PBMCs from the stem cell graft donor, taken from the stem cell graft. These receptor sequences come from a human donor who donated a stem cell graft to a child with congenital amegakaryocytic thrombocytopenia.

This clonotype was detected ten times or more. In DNA form, the CDR3 reads TGTGCCAGCAGTGACGGTCGGTTCGATACGCAGTATTTT. Amino acids: CASSDGRFDTQYF. The rearrangement links TRBV2 to TRBJ2-3; the D is unclear. The ends were cut back, 3 bases at V and 6 bases at J, with 10 bases in the middle. CDR1 and CDR2 from the germline V gene are SNHLY and FYNNEI. The CDR3 has 13 residues. Full variable domain (rest looked up from reference TRBV2 and TRBJ2-3): EPEVTQTPSHQVTQMGQEVILRCVPISNHLYFYWYRQILGQKVEFLVSFYNNEISEKSEIFDDQFSVERPDGSNFTLKIRSTKLEDSAMYFCASSDGRFDTQYFGPGTRLTVL.

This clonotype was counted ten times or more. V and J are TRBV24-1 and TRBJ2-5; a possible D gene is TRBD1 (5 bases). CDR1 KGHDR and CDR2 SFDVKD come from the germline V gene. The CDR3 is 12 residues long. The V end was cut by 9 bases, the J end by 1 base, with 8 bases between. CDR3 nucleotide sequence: TGTGCCACCGCGGACATCCAAGAGACCCAGTACTTC. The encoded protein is CATADIQETQYF.

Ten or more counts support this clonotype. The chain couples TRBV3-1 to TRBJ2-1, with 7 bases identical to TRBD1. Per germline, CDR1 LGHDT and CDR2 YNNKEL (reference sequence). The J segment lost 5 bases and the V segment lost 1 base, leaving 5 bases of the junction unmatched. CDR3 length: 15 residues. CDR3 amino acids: CASSQGGTDNNEQFF. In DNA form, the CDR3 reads TGTGCCAGCAGCCAAGGAGGGACAGACAACAATGAGCAGTTCTTC.

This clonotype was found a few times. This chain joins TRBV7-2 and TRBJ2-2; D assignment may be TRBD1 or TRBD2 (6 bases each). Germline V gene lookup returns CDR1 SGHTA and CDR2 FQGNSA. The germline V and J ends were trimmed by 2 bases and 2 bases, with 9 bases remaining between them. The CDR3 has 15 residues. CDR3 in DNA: TGTGCCAGCAGCTTAAGGGGGGTAAACACCGGGGAGCTGTTTTTT. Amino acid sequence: CASSLRGVNTGELFF.

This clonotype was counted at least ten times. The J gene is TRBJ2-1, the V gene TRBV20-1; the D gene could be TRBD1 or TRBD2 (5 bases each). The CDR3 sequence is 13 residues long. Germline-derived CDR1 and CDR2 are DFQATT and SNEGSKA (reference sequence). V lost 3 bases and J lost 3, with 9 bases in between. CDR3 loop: CSASGTIYNEQFF. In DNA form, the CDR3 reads TGCAGTGCTAGCGGGACGATCTACAATGAGCAGTTCTTC.

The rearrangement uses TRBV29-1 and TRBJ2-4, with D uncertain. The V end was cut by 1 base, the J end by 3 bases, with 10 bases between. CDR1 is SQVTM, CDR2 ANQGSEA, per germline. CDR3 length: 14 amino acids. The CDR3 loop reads CSVEGPGNKNIQYF. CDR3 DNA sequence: TGCAGCGTTGAAGGTCCGGGCAACAAAAACATTCAGTACTTC.